The sequence of this T cell receptor (beta chain) was determined in a study of early T cells in non-severe SARS-CoV-2 infection (dated by TCRdb to the early 2020s). With regard to the full study: Because TCR sequencing relied on bulk RNA taken from unsorted whole blood, pairing of alpha and beta chains was not possible.

From the cysteine up to the phenylalanine, the CDR3 has a length of 17 residues. The retained sequence is limited to the CDR3, 51 bases, with the frame set at the first base. Germline trimming amounts to 7 bases on V and 0 bases on J, with 10 as the count of junction bases outside the gene matches. CDR1 and CDR2 (MNHNS, SASEGT) derive from the germline V gene. Study-wide findings and limitations: VDJdb matching was skewed toward anti-spike CD8 responses, so virus-specific expansions were likely underestimated and private and CD4 specificities were missed.

The method behind the library was 5' RACE. Instrument on record: NextSeq 500. The TCR library protocol attached unique molecular identifiers to individual cDNA molecules to correct for sequencing error and PCR bias. Both TCR alpha and beta chains were sequenced, and tight co-correlation was observed between alpha and beta sequence abundances in each sample. In the original analysis: V gene, J gene and CDR3 annotation of TCR sequences was performed with Decombinator V4. TCRs were defined as expanded if a significant change between any two time points was detected under a Poisson model with p below 0.0001. TCR abundances were normalised to the total number of TCRs sequenced in each sample and reported as counts per million. MAIT TCRs were defined by TRAV1-2 paired with TRAJ12, TRAJ20 or TRAJ33, and iNKT TCRs by TRAV10 paired with TRAJ18. A search of VDJdb, accessed on 1 November 2021, was run for TCRs annotated to CMV, EBV and SARS-CoV-2, with TCRs annotated for multiple antigens excluded. In TCRdb, the public reads were trimmed at Q25 with fastp and aligned with MiXCR, with productive beta chains retained. When rows share a CDR3 protein, they turn into one entry using the most common DNA and genes. What appears here as the V and J calls and clone size reflects TCRdb's work, not the paper's. The sample records tens of thousands of distinct CDR3 sequences, around 12% of which are singletons. The ten top clones hold about 2.5% of the sample.

Comments on this clonotype: The antigen this receptor binds is unknown. Base quality data are lacking; no much larger clone is found one base away.

Set within a cohort of healthcare workers in London, UK, this nested case-control study involved weekly PCR testing of nasopharyngeal swabs along with blood sampling. Healthcare workers were recruited during the week of the UK lockdown, between 23 and 31 March 2020, and followed weekly for up to 16 weeks. The V gene is TRBV6-1 and the J gene is TRBJ1-3, with 9 bases matching TRBD1. The clonotype originates from an adult who was a healthcare worker with PCR-confirmed SARS-CoV-2 infection or an uninfected control (not recorded which). The material sequenced was whole blood, taken at baseline. For the CDR3, the sequence is CASTPRTGVFSGNTIYF. The nucleotide sequence is TGTGCCAGCACACCTCGGACAGGGGTTTTCTCTGGAAACACCATATATTTT.